Below are 30 T cell receptor beta chains sequenced from a single sample in a study of PD-1 blockade in mismatch repair-deficient tumors. The method was immunoSEQ multiplex PCR; TCRdb's version includes in-frame clones alone and lacks a portion of them. The data show 77,000 or so clones, 65% to 85% seen once. Sequencing used peripheral blood, obtained 44 weeks after starting pembrolizumab. The receptors originated from an adult with mismatch repair-deficient cancer.

CDR3: CASSLTSGRETQYF. The CDR3 DNA follows: TGTGCCAGCAGTCTGACTAGCGGGAGAGAGACCCAGTACTTC. The genes are TRBV6-5 and TRBJ2-5; 12 bases fit TRBD2. CDR1 and CDR2 from the germline V gene are MNHEY and SVGAGI. This CDR3 is 14 amino acids long. The V gene end was trimmed by 5 bases and the J gene end by 4 bases; junction bases not matched to a gene: 2.

The rearrangement links TRBV6-1 to TRBJ1-3, with TRBD1 identical over 7 bases. Germline CDR1 reads MNHNS; CDR2 reads SASEGT. The V and J ends lost 5 bases and 4 bases, in that order; junction bases with no gene match: 5. This CDR3 has 14 amino acids. CDR3: CASSLQGTGNTIYF. The CDR3 bases are TGTGCCAGCAGTTTACAGGGGACAGGAAACACCATATATTTT.

The chain carries TRBV7-9 and TRBJ2-5; perhaps TRBD2 as D (5 bases). The CDR3 has 15 amino acids. The V end lost 1 base, the J end lost 4 bases, and 13 bases lay between the germline ends. Per the germline V gene, CDR1 is SEHNR and CDR2 is FQNEAQ (reference sequence). The CDR3 bases are TGTGCCAGCAGCTTAGACCGGAGGATGGGAGAGACCCAGTACTTC. This encodes CASSLDRRMGETQYF.

This sequence joins TRBV29-1 and TRBJ1-2; D is ambiguous. V lost 7 bases to trimming and J lost 8 bases, with 17 bases between them. The CDR3 covers 12 residues. Germline lookup yields CDR1 SQVTM and CDR2 ANQGSEA. The CDR3 protein is CSAARGSGGYTF. The CDR3 DNA follows: TGCAGCGCTGCACGGGGATCGGGAGGCTACACCTTC.

This chain links TRBV5-1 with TRBJ2-7; the match to TRBD1 covers 9 bases. CDR1 SGHRS and CDR2 YFSETQ come from the germline V gene. CDR3 length: 14 amino acids. V trimming: 0 bases; J trimming: 4 bases; junction bases outside the gene matches: 2. The CDR3 region has the DNA TGCGCCAGCAGCTTGGGACAGGGGGAGTACGAGCAGTACTTC. This sequence encodes CASSLGQGEYEQYF.

The chain uses TRBV28 and TRBJ2-3, with TRBD1 identical over 10 bases. The J segment lost 4 bases and the V segment lost 5 bases, leaving 9 bases of the junction unmatched. The germline gives CDR1 MDHEN, CDR2 SYDVKM. The CDR3 has 16 amino acids. CDR3 bases: TGTGCCAGCAGTGAACCCGGGACAGGGGACGCAGATACGCAGTATTTT. It yields the protein CASSEPGTGDADTQYF. The variable domain in full, completed from reference TRBV28 and TRBJ2-3, reads DVKVTQSSRYLVKRTGEKVFLECVQDMDHENMFWYRQDPGLGLRLIYFSYDVKMKEKGDIPEGYSVSREKKERFSLILESASTNQTSMYLCASSEPGTGDADTQYFGPGTRLTVL.

This clone came up a few times. This chain uses TRBV5-1 with TRBJ2-1, with 10 bases matching TRBD2. Germline V CDR1 and CDR2: SGHRS, YFSETQ. CDR3 length: 16 amino acids. The trim removed 1 base at V and 3 bases at J, leaving 4 bases unmatched. The CDR3 is CASSLSSGRIYNEQFF. CDR3 bases: TGCGCCAGCAGCTTGTCTAGCGGGAGAATCTACAATGAGCAGTTCTTC.

The V call is TRBV9, the J call TRBJ2-1; 11 nucleotides line up with TRBD2. The CDR3 is 15 amino acids. Germline V gives CDR1 SGDLS, CDR2 YYNGEE. J lost 7 bases, V lost 3 bases, and 6 bases had no gene match. As DNA, the CDR3 is TGTGCCAGCAGCGCAACTAGCGGGGGCCCGAATGAGCAGTTCTTC. Encoded protein: CASSATSGGPNEQFF.

The V gene is TRBV2, the J gene TRBJ2-5, with TRBD1 identical over 7 bases. Germline trimming cut 10 bases from V and 1 base from J; bases unmatched to any gene: 6. Germline assignment: CDR1 SNHLY and CDR2 FYNNEI. The CDR3 runs 13 residues. CDR3 residues: CAIGTAGQETQYF. The CDR3 DNA follows: TGTGCCATCGGGACAGCAGGCCAAGAGACCCAGTACTTC.

CDR3 nucleotide sequence: TGTGCCAGCAGCCGGGGGGCGGAGAAGGACGAGCAGTACTTC. Amino acids: CASSRGAEKDEQYF. The chain joins TRBV11-3 to TRBJ2-7; a possible D gene is TRBD2 (7 bases). Per the germline V gene, CDR1 is SGHNT and CDR2 is YENEEA. The CDR3 spans 14 residues. V lost 5 bases and J lost 5, with 16 bases in between.

The V call is TRBV6-5, the J call TRBJ1-1, with D possibly being TRBD1 (5 bases). The V gene lost 5 bases and the J gene lost 1 base, with 8 bases spanning the gap. The CDR3 contains 13 residues. CDR1 and CDR2 from the germline V gene are MNHEY and SVGAGI. CDR3 loop: CASSPTGNTEAFF. CDR3 in DNA: TGTGCCAGCAGTCCAACAGGGAACACTGAAGCTTTCTTT.

Only a few counts were recorded for this clone. CDR3 nucleotide sequence: TGTGCCAGCAGTCGACAGGGTTGGGAGCAGTACTTC. Translated, it gives CASSRQGWEQYF. V is TRBV2 and J is TRBJ2-7, with 7 bases aligning to TRBD1. The length of the CDR3 is 12 residues. J was trimmed by 7 bases and V by 5 bases; bases with no gene match: 5. Per germline, CDR1 SNHLY and CDR2 FYNNEI.

The chain recombines TRBV14 with TRBJ2-7; TRBD1 aligns across 8 bases. The CDR3 is 16 residues long. CDR1 and CDR2 from the germline V gene are SGHDN and FVKESK. The trim removed 0 bases at V and 2 bases at J, leaving 6 bases unmatched. CDR3 bases: TGTGCCAGCAGCCAAGATTGGGGACAGGAGACCTACGAGCAGTACTTC. Encoded protein: CASSQDWGQETYEQYF.

The chain recombines TRBV7-3 with TRBJ2-2; 9 nucleotides agree with TRBD2. Germline lookup yields CDR1 SGHTA and CDR2 FQGTGA. This CDR3 is 17 amino acids long. Losses at the gene ends were 3 bases for V and 0 bases for J; bases not matched to a gene: 5. The CDR3 DNA reads as TGTGCCAGCAGCTTGAGGACTAGCGCCCCGAACACCGGGGAGCTGTTTTTT. It yields the protein CASSLRTSAPNTGELFF.

The chain is built from TRBV7-9 and TRBJ2-1; 11 bases are a match to TRBD2. From germline, CDR1 is SEHNR and CDR2 FQNEAQ (reference sequence). J was trimmed by 9 bases and V by 2 bases; bases with no gene match: 9. The CDR3 sequence is 16 residues long. Written as DNA, the CDR3 is TGTGCCAGCAGCTTAACCCTTAGCGGGAGGGCCGGTGAGCAGTTCTTC. This codes for CASSLTLSGRAGEQFF.

V and J are TRBV7-9 and TRBJ2-1; maybe TRBD1 (5 bases). The CDR3 runs 17 residues. V shed 5 bases and J shed 0 bases, with 17 bases lying between them. In germline, CDR1 is SEHNR, CDR2 FQNEAQ (reference sequence). CDR3 sequence reads: CASSPTGALHSYNEQFF. DNA of the CDR3: TGTGCCAGCAGCCCAACAGGAGCGTTACACTCCTACAATGAGCAGTTCTTC. Drawing the rest from reference TRBV7-9 and TRBJ2-1, the complete variable domain is DTGVSQNPRHKITKRGQNVTFRCDPISEHNRLYWYRQTLGQGPEFLTYFQNEAQLEKSRLLSDRFSAERPKGSFSTLEIQRTEQGDSAMYLCASSPTGALHSYNEQFFGPGTRLTVL.

J is TRBJ2-1 and V is TRBV10-3; 9 bases match TRBD2. Germline V gene lookup returns CDR1 ENHRY and CDR2 SYGVKD. The CDR3 extends over 15 amino acids. Trimming took 6 bases from V and 5 from J; bases not matched to a gene: 8. The CDR3 region has the DNA TGTGCCATCAGAACCCCTAGCGGGACACACAATGAGCAGTTCTTC. This sequence encodes CAIRTPSGTHNEQFF.

The chain carries TRBV5-1 and TRBJ2-3; 10 bases align to TRBD2. Germline V lookup: CDR1 SGHRS, CDR2 YFSETQ. Losses at the gene ends were 0 bases for V and 2 bases for J; bases not matched to a gene: 6. The CDR3 covers 17 residues. CDR3 nucleotide sequence: TGCGCCAGCAGCTTGGCCGCTAGCGGGGGTTTCACAGATACGCAGTATTTT. Protein product: CASSLAASGGFTDTQYF.

V gene TRBV28 combines with J gene TRBJ1-4; D unclear. Germline V gene data show CDR1 as MDHEN and CDR2 as SYDVKM. This CDR3 is built from 18 residues. V was shortened by 4 bases and J by 4 bases, with 22 bases between the two germline ends. The CDR3 loop reads CASSSPAATQLFNEKLFF. The CDR3 nucleotides are TGTGCCAGCAGTTCCCCGGCCGCCACACAGCTCTTTAATGAAAAACTGTTTTTT.

The table lists this clone with a count of one. The gene calls are TRBV6-1 and TRBJ2-7, with a possible D match to TRBD1 (5 bases). From germline, CDR1 is MNHNS and CDR2 SASEGT. Trimming cost V 4 bases and J 0 bases, with 10 bases left between them. The CDR3 has 14 residues. The CDR3 nucleotides read TGTGCCAGCAGTGGGGGCACTACCTCCTACGAGCAGTACTTC. Amino acid sequence: CASSGGTTSYEQYF.

About this clone itself: Relative to the germline gene, one junction end is altered; a read error may explain this. The V call is TRBV6-1, the J call TRBJ1-1; D is undetermined. Per the germline V gene, CDR1 is MNHNS and CDR2 is SASEGT. The CDR3 is 9 amino acids. DNA of the CDR3: TGTGCCAGCAGCGAAGGGTCTTTCTTT. Its translation is CASSEGSFF.

Only one count was recorded for this clone. CDR3 amino acids: CASSSNPNTGELFF. The CDR3 coding sequence is TGTGCCAGCAGCTCAAACCCGAACACCGGGGAGCTGTTTTTT. The rearrangement uses TRBV7-5 and TRBJ2-2. TRBV7-5 corresponds to a pseudogene. The CDR3 has 14 amino acids.

The sample holds one count of this clone. The rearrangement joins TRBV7-2 to TRBJ1-1, with TRBD1 as a possible D gene (5 bases). The CDR3 contains 15 residues. Germline-derived CDR1 and CDR2 are SGHTA and FQGNSA. The V gene lost 5 bases and the J gene lost 2 bases, with 15 bases spanning the gap. CDR3 nucleotide sequence: TGTGCCAGCAGCGCGTCCGGGACCGTTAACACTGAAGCTTTCTTT. Amino acid sequence: CASSASGTVNTEAFF.

This chain joins TRBV7-9 and TRBJ2-7; no clear D. CDR3 length: 12 amino acids. Per germline, CDR1 SEHNR and CDR2 FQNEAQ (reference sequence). The V and J ends lost 4 bases and 3 bases respectively, with 7 bases between them. Here the CDR3 DNA reads TGTGCCAGCAGCTATTCAGGCTACGAGCAGTACTTC. Its translation: CASSYSGYEQYF.

The V gene is TRBV18, the J gene TRBJ2-5; 14 bases align to TRBD2. Matching the DNA end better, TRBJ2-7 makes the J call doubtful. The CDR3 runs 16 residues. Germline lookup yields CDR1 KGHSH and CDR2 LQKENI. The CDR3 here is CASSQGLAGVTYEQYF. The CDR3 DNA reads as TGTGCCAGCTCCCAGGGACTAGCGGGAGTTACTTACGAGCAGTACTTC.

This chain connects TRBV19 to TRBJ2-7; D may be TRBD1 or TRBD2 (5 bases each). This CDR3 is built from 13 residues. The V end lost 5 bases, the J end lost 6 bases, and 14 bases lay between the germline ends. Germline loops: CDR1 LNHDA, CDR2 SQIVND (reference sequence). CDR3 sequence: CASSERGVREQYF. In nucleotides, the CDR3 is TGTGCCAGTAGTGAGAGGGGAGTACGCGAGCAGTACTTC. The full variable domain, completed using reference TRBV19 and TRBJ2-7, is DGGITQSPKYLFRKEGQNVTLSCEQNLNHDAMYWYRQDPGQGLRLIYYSQIVNDFQKGDIAEGYSVSREKKESFPLTVTSAQKNPTAFYLCASSERGVREQYFGPGTRLTVT.

V gene TRBV18 combines with J gene TRBJ1-1, with 8 bases matching TRBD1. J lost 8 bases, V lost 2 bases, and 10 bases had no gene match. CDR1 is KGHSH, CDR2 LQKENI, per germline. This CDR3 is 15 amino acids long. In DNA, the CDR3 is TGTGCCAGCTCACCAATTTCCGGACAGGGATCAGAAGCTTTCTTT. Its translation is CASSPISGQGSEAFF.

The V gene is TRBV7-8, the J gene TRBJ2-3; 12 bases line up with TRBD2. V was clipped by 4 bases and J by 4 bases; unmatched bases: 6. The CDR3 totals 16 residues. Germline V lookup: CDR1 SGHVS, CDR2 FQNEAQ. The CDR3 protein is CASSWPSGRAPDTQYF. In nucleotides, the CDR3 is TGTGCCAGCAGCTGGCCTAGCGGGAGGGCCCCAGATACGCAGTATTTT. Together with reference TRBV7-8 and TRBJ2-3, the CDR3 gives the full variable domain: GAGVSQSPRYKVAKRGQDVALRCDPISGHVSLFWYQQALGQGPEFLTYFQNEAQLDKSGLPSDRFFAERPEGSVSTLKIQRTQQEDSAVYLCASSWPSGRAPDTQYFGPGTRLTVL.

This clone was seen just once. The CDR3 sequence is CASGGSGANVLTF. In nucleotides, the CDR3 is TGTGCCAGCGGGGGATCTGGGGCCAACGTCCTGACTTTC. The V gene is TRBV6-1, the J gene TRBJ2-6; D may be TRBD1 or TRBD2 (5 bases each). Germline lookup yields CDR1 MNHNS and CDR2 SASEGT. The CDR3 has 13 amino acids. Trimming removed 8 bases at V and 1 base at J, with 6 bases between.

The chain combines TRBV2 with TRBJ2-1; unclear D gene. The germline V gene encodes CDR1 SNHLY and CDR2 FYNNEI. This CDR3 has 17 residues. V gave up 4 bases and J gave up 0 bases, with 16 bases separating them. The CDR3 loop is CASSGPRAASSYNEQFF. The CDR3 DNA sequence: TGTGCCAGCAGTGGTCCTCGAGCCGCCAGCTCCTACAATGAGCAGTTCTTC.